The 27 T cell receptor beta chains below come from one sample, sequenced in a study of blood T cells in healthy people across ages. PCR was performed a second time for roughly 6 to 12 cycles using a sample-barcoded 5' primer and a J-beta primer mix. TCRdb re-called the 5' RACE reads through MiXCR, storing one row per CDR3 protein. Among 1.6 million or so distinct CDR3 sequences, about 35% were seen once, and the ten largest hold roughly 10%. The source material was blood. These receptors were obtained from a woman aged 30 to 39 in good health.

This chain links TRBV6-1 with TRBJ1-1; tentative D call: TRBD1 (5 bases). Germline loops: CDR1 MNHNS, CDR2 SASEGT. This CDR3 has 14 amino acids. Between the trimmed V and J ends, which lost 4 bases and 5 bases, there was a span of 14 bases. CDR3 sequence: CASSAPGTRTEAFF. The CDR3 DNA reads TGTGCCAGCAGTGCCCCAGGGACCAGGACTGAAGCTTTCTTT.

In regard to this clonotype: A read error may be the cause here, since a much bigger clone is one base away. The gene calls are TRBV29-1 and TRBJ2-7; 7 bases align to TRBD1. V shed 3 bases, J shed 3 bases, and the junction held 14 bases outside the gene matches. The CDR3 totals 16 residues. Germline V CDR1 and CDR2: SQVTM, ANQGSEA. The CDR3 DNA reads TGCAGCGTTGACGGTACCCGGACAGGTAGTGGCTACGAGCAGTACTTC. Translated: CSVDGTRTGSGYEQYF.

This clonotype was seen ten or more times. The rearrangement uses TRBV20-1 and TRBJ2-7; a possible D gene is TRBD2 (6 bases). Germline V gene sequence: CDR1 DFQATT, CDR2 SNEGSKA (reference sequence). Trimming removed 5 bases at V and 1 base at J, with 9 bases between. CDR3 length equals 12 residues. The CDR3 reads CSAGGTSYEQYF. CDR3 DNA: TGCAGTGCTGGCGGGACTTCCTACGAGCAGTACTTC.

V usage is TRBV27 and J usage is TRBJ2-1; a weak D match, TRBD2 (6 bases). The germline V gene encodes CDR1 MNHEY and CDR2 SMNVEV (reference sequence). With 3 bases removed from V and 5 bases from J, the gap between germline ends came to 11 bases. CDR3 length equals 14 residues. The CDR3 sequence is CASSFPGVNNEQFF. The CDR3 region has the DNA TGTGCCAGCAGTTTCCCGGGAGTGAACAATGAGCAGTTCTTC.

The chain employs TRBV28 and TRBJ1-5; no definite D call. Germline V gene data show CDR1 as MDHEN and CDR2 as SYDVKM. The germline V and J ends were trimmed by 6 bases and 3 bases, with 18 bases remaining between them. The CDR3 has 16 residues. CDR3 amino acids: CASSKARAGFNQPQHF. CDR3 DNA sequence: TGTGCCAGCAGCAAGGCGCGCGCCGGCTTCAATCAGCCCCAGCATTTT.

The chain is built from TRBV6-6 and TRBJ2-3; 7 bases align to TRBD2. The CDR3 totals 15 residues. With V trimmed by 6 bases and J by 1 base, 7 bases remained unmatched. Germline CDR1 reads MNHNY; CDR2 reads SVGAGI (reference sequence). The CDR3 protein is CASSPAAGGTDTQYF. As DNA, the CDR3 is TGTGCCAGCAGCCCCGCGGCGGGGGGCACAGATACGCAGTATTTT.

This rearrangement joins TRBV6-6 to TRBJ1-3; D gene uncertain. Trimming removed 5 bases at V and 0 bases at J, with 8 bases between. CDR3 size: 14 residues. Germline assignment: CDR1 MNHNY and CDR2 SVGAGI (reference sequence). The chain's CDR3 is CASSEGSSGNTIYF. The CDR3 DNA sequence: TGTGCCAGCAGTGAGGGAAGCTCTGGAAACACCATATATTTT.

This sequence joins TRBV27 and TRBJ1-6; D gene unclear. There are 17 residues in the CDR3. V was pared by 2 bases and J by 7 bases, with 18 bases between. CDR1 is MNHEY and CDR2 is SMNVEV in the germline V gene (reference sequence). The CDR3 nucleotides read TGTGCCAGCAGTTTAAGAGGAACAGACAACTACAATTCACCCCTCCACTTT. This encodes CASSLRGTDNYNSPLHF.

The genes are TRBV6-5 and TRBJ1-4; TRBD1 agrees at 8 bases. Germline CDR1 and CDR2: MNHEY and SVGAGI. The V gene end was trimmed by 5 bases and the J gene end by 7 bases; junction bases not matched to a gene: 9. This CDR3 comprises 15 residues. The CDR3 loop reads CASSKAGGWSEKLFF. In DNA, the CDR3 is TGTGCCAGCAGTAAAGCAGGGGGCTGGAGTGAAAAACTGTTTTTT.

The chain has TRBV7-6 and TRBJ2-5; a weak D match, TRBD1 (5 bases). The J call is doubtful: the DNA matches TRBJ2-7 better. Germline CDR1 is SGHVS and CDR2 is FNYEAQ. The CDR3 has 19 residues. The CDR3 reads CASSSVKGRATKRPHEQYF. CDR3 nucleotide sequence: TGTGCCAGCAGCTCCGTGAAGGGGCGAGCGACCAAACGGCCCCACGAGCAGTACTTC.

V and J are TRBV28 and TRBJ2-7; a possible D gene is TRBD2 (6 bases). The V end was cut by 10 bases, the J end by 5 bases, with 18 bases between. The CDR3 extends over 13 amino acids. Germline CDR1 is MDHEN and CDR2 is SYDVKM. The CDR3 sequence is CATSGLPGNEQYF. DNA for the CDR3: TGTGCCACCTCGGGACTCCCTGGGAACGAGCAGTACTTC.

With respect to this clonotype: An end of the junction differs from the germline gene, which may be a read error. The rearrangement links TRBV28 to TRBJ1-5; possibly TRBD1 for D (6 bases). Per the germline V gene, CDR1 is MDHEN and CDR2 is SYDVKM. This CDR3 is 14 amino acids long. CDR3 amino acids: CAGSLFQGGGPQHF. CDR3 DNA: TGTGCCGGCAGTTTATTCCAGGGAGGGGGGCCCCAGCATTTT.

V usage is TRBV10-3 and J usage is TRBJ1-5, with D possibly matching TRBD1 (5 bases). V gave up 8 bases and J gave up 3 bases, with 11 bases separating them. CDR1 is ENHRY, CDR2 SYGVKD, per germline. This CDR3 contains 13 residues. In nucleotides, the CDR3 is TGTGCCATCCGCGGGGCAATCAATCAGCCCCAGCATTTT. Translated, it gives CAIRGAINQPQHF.

A word on this clonotype: The junction differs from germline at one of its ends, possibly a read error. The chain combines TRBV29-1 with TRBJ2-3; D may be TRBD2 (6 bases). The CDR3 is 16 residues long. CDR1 is SQVTM, CDR2 ANQGSEA, per germline. The CDR3 loop reads CSAEEDTGREWVTQYF. DNA for the CDR3: TGCAGCGCTGAAGAAGATACTGGTCGGGAGTGGGTTACGCAGTATTTT.

This clonotype has more than one count but fewer than ten. The gene calls are TRBV12-3 or TRBV12-4 and TRBJ1-5; perhaps TRBD1 as D (6 bases). V lost 5 bases and J 13 bases, leaving 12 bases between the germline ends. The CDR3 totals 11 residues. The CDR3 DNA reads TGTGCCAGCAGTACCGGGACACAACAGCATTTT. Translating gives CASSTGTQQHF.

This rearrangement joins TRBV5-1 to TRBJ2-5; no clear D gene. The V end lost 0 bases, the J end lost 1 base, and 13 bases lay between the germline ends. This CDR3 is 16 amino acids long. Germline V lookup: CDR1 SGHRS, CDR2 YFSETQ. DNA for the CDR3: TGCGCCAGCAGCTTGGCCTTATCTAGTACCCAAGAGACCCAGTACTTC. Amino acids: CASSLALSSTQETQYF.

To note about this clonotype: An end of the junction differs from the germline gene, which may be a read error. V is TRBV3-1 and J is TRBJ2-3; no firm D call. The CDR3 has 16 residues. Germline lookup yields CDR1 LGHDT and CDR2 YNNKEL (reference sequence). CDR3 DNA sequence: TGTGCCAGCAGCCCGTCAGACACCTCGAGCACAGATATGCAGTATTTT. Its protein is CASSPSDTSSTDMQYF.

The table lists this clonotype with a few counts. This chain links TRBV5-1 with TRBJ2-1; 10 nucleotides match TRBD1. Germline values: CDR1 SGHRS, CDR2 YFSETQ. The V segment lost 0 bases and the J segment 6 bases; nucleotides outside the gene matches: 9. This CDR3 has 17 residues. CDR3 in amino acids: CASSLAGDWTGGNEQFF. DNA for the CDR3: TGCGCCAGCAGCTTGGCCGGGGATTGGACAGGGGGCAATGAGCAGTTCTTC.

The CDR3: CASSQDAAGRYNEQFF. CDR3 in DNA: TGTGCCAGCAGCCAAGATGCAGCGGGGCGGTACAATGAGCAGTTCTTC. The V gene is TRBV3-1, the J gene TRBJ2-1; 7 positions match TRBD2. Per germline, CDR1 LGHDT and CDR2 YNNKEL (reference sequence). V was clipped by 0 bases and J by 4 bases; unmatched bases: 6. This CDR3 contains 16 residues.

The chain combines TRBV7-2 with TRBJ2-1; D ambiguous. Germline V gene data show CDR1 as SGHTA and CDR2 as FQGNSA. The V end lost 6 bases, the J end lost 8 bases, and 11 bases lay between the germline ends. CDR3 size: 12 residues. CDR3 bases: TGTGCCAGCAGTTTGCTAAGGTATGAGCAGTTCTTC. Protein: CASSLLRYEQFF. The full variable domain, completed using reference TRBV7-2 and TRBJ2-1, is GAGVSQSPSNKVTEKGKDVELRCDPISGHTALYWYRQSLGQGLEFLIYFQGNSAPDKSGLPSDRFSAERTGGSVSTLTIQRTQQEDSAVYLCASSLLRYEQFFGPGTRLTVL.

This clonotype showed up just a few times. The chain is built from TRBV2 and TRBJ2-3, with D perhaps matching TRBD1 (5 bases). This CDR3 has 13 amino acids. V lost 6 bases, J lost 4 bases, and 11 bases lay in between. Germline CDR1 and CDR2: SNHLY and FYNNEI. In nucleotides, the CDR3 is TGTGCCAGCAGGGTTAGGGGCCCAGATACGCAGTATTTT. This codes for CASRVRGPDTQYF.

The rearrangement links TRBV2 to TRBJ2-1, with D perhaps matching TRBD2 (6 bases). The CDR3 spans 15 residues. Germline V lookup: CDR1 SNHLY, CDR2 FYNNEI. V was pared by 5 bases and J by 3 bases, with 14 bases between. The CDR3: CASSQLASLYNEQFF. The CDR3 DNA follows: TGTGCCAGCAGTCAACTAGCTTCTCTCTACAATGAGCAGTTCTTC.

This clonotype appeared a few times. The rearrangement links TRBV7-2 to TRBJ1-2; D is perhaps TRBD1 (6 bases). Looked up from germline, CDR1 is SGHTA and CDR2 is FQGNSA. The length of the CDR3 is 15 residues. V lost 3 bases to trimming and J lost 3 bases, with 14 bases between them. This CDR3 is CASSFSTGPHYGYTF. CDR3 DNA sequence: TGTGCCAGCAGCTTCTCAACAGGGCCCCACTATGGCTACACCTTC.

There are a few counts of this clonotype. This chain uses TRBV20-1 with TRBJ2-7; TRBD1 might be the D (6 bases). CDR3 length equals 19 residues. V lost 5 bases and J 0 bases, leaving 29 bases between the germline ends. CDR1 is DFQATT, CDR2 SNEGSKA, per germline (reference sequence). CDR3 region: CSASSFRWDTNTSSYEQYF. DNA of the CDR3: TGCAGTGCTTCCTCGTTCCGATGGGACACCAATACTAGCTCCTACGAGCAGTACTTC.

This clonotype was seen repeatedly, ten times or more. The chain joins TRBV20-1 to TRBJ2-4; 10 nucleotides line up with TRBD1. The CDR3 extends over 14 amino acids. The germline V gene has CDR1 DFQATT and CDR2 SNEGSKA (reference sequence). The V segment lost 6 bases and the J segment 6 bases; nucleotides outside the gene matches: 8. CDR3 residues: CSATTGGGGNIQYF. The CDR3 DNA reads TGCAGTGCCACGACAGGGGGCGGCGGAAACATTCAGTACTTC.

The CDR3 loop is CSARDRVGIMNTEAFF. The CDR3 bases are TGCAGTGCTAGAGATCGGGTAGGGATCATGAACACTGAAGCTTTCTTT. The chain has TRBV20-1 and TRBJ1-1; no clear D. Germline V lookup: CDR1 DFQATT, CDR2 SNEGSKA (reference sequence). V was pared by 0 bases and J by 0 bases, with 14 bases between. The CDR3 sequence is 16 residues long.

The V gene is TRBV29-1, the J gene TRBJ2-1; 9 nucleotides align to TRBD1. The V gene end was trimmed by 5 bases and the J gene end by 1 base; junction bases not matched to a gene: 6. The CDR3 has 15 amino acids. The germline V gene encodes CDR1 SQVTM and CDR2 ANQGSEA. CDR3 residues: CSVTGGEGSYNEQFF. The CDR3 nucleotides are TGCAGCGTTACAGGGGGCGAAGGTTCCTACAATGAGCAGTTCTTC.